The sequence of this T cell receptor beta chain was determined in a study of OX40 agonist ivuxolimab in advanced cancers. Study overall: Given to patients was ivuxolimab, an agonistic anti-OX40 (CD134) antibody.

Overall study results and limits: The expanded peripheral T cells' antigen specificity was not determined. Patients who responded partially at 0.1-3.0 mg/kg showed clonal expansion ranking among the lowest.

The CDR3 consists of 13 residues. Trimming left V 0 bases short and J 1 base short, with 4 bases between. Germline CDR1 reads SGHDT; CDR2 reads YYEEEE. Worth noting for this clone: The antigen remains undetermined.

Using immunoSEQ multiplex PCR, the repertoire was profiled, and TCRdb retains in-frame clones only, with some absent. The sample yields roughly 32,000 clones, 82% seen once. Specimen: CD4+ or CD8+ T cells sorted from blood, collected in a trial of the OX40 agonist ivuxolimab. The rearrangement uses TRBV5-6 and TRBJ2-5; D remains ambiguous. The sequence was obtained from an adult with an advanced solid tumor such as melanoma, head and neck, liver or kidney cancer. Here the CDR3 DNA reads TGTGCCAGCAGCTTGGTCAGCCAAGAGACCCAGTACTTC. As protein: CASSLVSQETQYF.